The T cell receptor beta chain under discussion was sequenced for a study of blood T cell repertoires in COVID-19. Study-wide background: Samples taken during acute and convalescent COVID-19 were collected in the United States, Italy and Spain. From T cells, B-cell-depleted T cells, or PBMCs came the material, which was cDNA or gDNA.

In the authors' methods: From reference gene primer amplification, estimates of nucleated cell counts were derived. Produced via immunoSEQ multiplex PCR; TCRdb's table is partial and in-frame only. V and J calls and clone size follow that table, whereas D and trimming were derived from the DNA. The sample lists under 300,000 clones, 65% to 85% occurring once. Germline V gives CDR1 SEHNR, CDR2 FQNEAQ (reference sequence). Trimming removed 3 bases at V and 4 bases at J, with 9 bases between. This CDR3 region has 13 residues. Sequencing input: peripheral blood. The sequence derives from a woman aged 40 to 50 with active or convalescent COVID-19. V is TRBV7-9 and J is TRBJ2-5; the D is unclear. The DNA of the CDR3 is TGTGCCAGCAGCTTGTATGAGCGAGAGACCCAGTACTTC. Encoded protein: CASSLYERETQYF.